The clone carrying this T cell receptor (beta chain) was detected ten times or more. Its specificity is unknown. Researchers amplified the TCR beta CDR3 regions from RNA transcripts. HTBI primers were used for first-round RT-PCR of the TCR CDR3. TCRdb reprocessed the multiplex PCR reads via MiXCR and lists one record per CDR3 protein. The profile covers about 610,000 distinct CDR3 sequences, with about 16% appearing a single time and roughly 3% taken by the ten largest. This CDR3 comprises 13 residues. V lost 4 bases and J lost 4, with 10 bases in between. Germline assignment: CDR1 KGHSH and CDR2 LQKENI. Ophthalmopathy patients all had a Clinical Activity Score of at least 3, a NOSPECS grade of at least 4 and disease under 3 months old. This sample was taken from a study of T cells in Graves' hyperthyroidism and ophthalmopathy. Study-level background: The initial diagnosis was the point when peripheral blood was collected, ahead of any treatment.

The study, taken as a whole, reports: Blood held most thyroid clonotypes expanded above 0.001 frequency. Ophthalmopathy was distinguished from stable hyperthyroidism by 13 V-J signatures.

The sequence derives from a woman aged 40 to 50 with Graves' ophthalmopathy. The sequenced material came from blood. This chain joins TRBV18 and TRBJ2-5; D is ambiguous. The CDR3 reads CASSRQLAETQYF. The DNA of the CDR3 is TGTGCCAGCTCACGCCAGCTTGCAGAGACCCAGTACTTC.